The clone carrying this TCR beta chain occurred a few times. This record comes from a study of T cells in Graves' hyperthyroidism and ophthalmopathy. About the study: At initial diagnosis, before any treatment had begun, peripheral blood was obtained.

TCR beta CDR3 regions were amplified from RNA. Carried out on the TCR CDR3, a first-round RT-PCR used the HTBI primer set. TCRdb fed the multiplex PCR reads into MiXCR, producing one record per CDR3 protein. The sample consists of around 350,000 distinct CDR3 sequences, around 25% of them appearing once. V lost 5 bases, J lost 5 bases, and 7 bases stayed unmatched. The CDR3 loop spans 15 amino acids. CDR1 is MNHEY, CDR2 SMNVEV, per germline (reference sequence). The chain uses TRBV27 and TRBJ2-5; 11 positions agree with TRBD2. Sequenced sample: blood. The sequence came from a man in his forties or fifties with Graves' hyperthyroidism. The chain's CDR3 is CASSPLAGATETQYF. The CDR3 nucleotides read TGTGCCAGCAGTCCACTAGCGGGAGCAACGGAGACCCAGTACTTC.